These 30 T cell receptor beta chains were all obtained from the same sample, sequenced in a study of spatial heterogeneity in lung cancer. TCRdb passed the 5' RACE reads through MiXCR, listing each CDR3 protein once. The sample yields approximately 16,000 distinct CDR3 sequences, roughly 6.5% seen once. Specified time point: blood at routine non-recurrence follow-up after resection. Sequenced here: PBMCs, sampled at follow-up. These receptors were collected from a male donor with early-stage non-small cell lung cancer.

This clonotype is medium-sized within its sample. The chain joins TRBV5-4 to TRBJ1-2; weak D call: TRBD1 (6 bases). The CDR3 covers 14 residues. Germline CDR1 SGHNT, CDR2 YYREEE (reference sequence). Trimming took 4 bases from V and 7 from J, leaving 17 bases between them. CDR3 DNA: TGTGCCAGCAGCCCGCCCGGGACAACTCGTGGCTACACCTTC. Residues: CASSPPGTTRGYTF.

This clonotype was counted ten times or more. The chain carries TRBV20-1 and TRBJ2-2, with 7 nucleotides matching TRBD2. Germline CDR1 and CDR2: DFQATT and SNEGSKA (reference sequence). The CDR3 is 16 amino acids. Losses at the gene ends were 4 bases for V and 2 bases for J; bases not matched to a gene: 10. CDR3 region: CSATSGLAANTGELFF. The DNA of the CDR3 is TGCAGTGCTACGTCGGGGCTAGCGGCTAACACCGGGGAGCTGTTTTTT.

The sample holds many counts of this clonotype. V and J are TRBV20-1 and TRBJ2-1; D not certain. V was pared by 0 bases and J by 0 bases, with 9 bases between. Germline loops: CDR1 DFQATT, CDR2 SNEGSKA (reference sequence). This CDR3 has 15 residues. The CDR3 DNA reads TGCAGTGCTAGAGACATAAAGGACTCCTACAATGAGCAGTTCTTC. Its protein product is CSARDIKDSYNEQFF.

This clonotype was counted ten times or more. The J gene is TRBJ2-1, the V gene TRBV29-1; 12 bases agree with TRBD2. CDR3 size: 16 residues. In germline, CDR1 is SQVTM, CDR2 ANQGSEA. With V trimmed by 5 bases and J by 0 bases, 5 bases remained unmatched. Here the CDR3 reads CSVTTSGRTSYNEQFF. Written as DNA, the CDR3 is TGCAGCGTTACTACTAGCGGGAGGACCTCCTACAATGAGCAGTTCTTC.

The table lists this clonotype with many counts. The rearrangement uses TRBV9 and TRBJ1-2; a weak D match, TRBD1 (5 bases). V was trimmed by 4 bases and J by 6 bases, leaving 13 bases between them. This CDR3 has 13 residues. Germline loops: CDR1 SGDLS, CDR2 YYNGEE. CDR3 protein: CASSYMGPDGYTF. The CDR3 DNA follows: TGTGCCAGCAGCTATATGGGACCGGATGGCTACACCTTC.

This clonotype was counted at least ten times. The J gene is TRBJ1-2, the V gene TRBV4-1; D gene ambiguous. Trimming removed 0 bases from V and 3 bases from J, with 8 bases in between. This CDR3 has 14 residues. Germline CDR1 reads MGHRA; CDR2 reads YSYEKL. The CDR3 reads CASSQDHFDYGYTF. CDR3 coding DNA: TGCGCCAGCAGCCAAGATCATTTTGACTATGGCTACACCTTC.

CDR3: CSAHADPYGYTF. The CDR3 bases are TGCAGTGCTCACGCGGACCCCTATGGCTACACCTTC. The chain is built from TRBV20-1 and TRBJ1-2; D not certain. The CDR3 has 12 amino acids. Between the trimmed V and J ends, which lost 5 bases and 4 bases, there was a span of 11 bases. CDR1 and CDR2 (germline): DFQATT, SNEGSKA (reference sequence).

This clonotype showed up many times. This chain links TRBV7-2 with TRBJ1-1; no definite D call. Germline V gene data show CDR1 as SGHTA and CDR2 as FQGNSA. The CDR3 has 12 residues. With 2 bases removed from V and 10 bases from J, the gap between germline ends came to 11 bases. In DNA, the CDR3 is TGTGCCAGCAGCTTAAACGGCGGCGCAGCTTTCTTT. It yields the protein CASSLNGGAAFF.

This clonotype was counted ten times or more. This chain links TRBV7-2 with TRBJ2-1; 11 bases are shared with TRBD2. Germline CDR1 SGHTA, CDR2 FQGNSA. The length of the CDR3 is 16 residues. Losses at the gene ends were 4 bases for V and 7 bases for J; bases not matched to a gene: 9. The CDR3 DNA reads TGTGCCAGCAGCTCCCAAAGGCTAGCGGGGGGTAATGAGCAGTTCTTC. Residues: CASSSQRLAGGNEQFF.

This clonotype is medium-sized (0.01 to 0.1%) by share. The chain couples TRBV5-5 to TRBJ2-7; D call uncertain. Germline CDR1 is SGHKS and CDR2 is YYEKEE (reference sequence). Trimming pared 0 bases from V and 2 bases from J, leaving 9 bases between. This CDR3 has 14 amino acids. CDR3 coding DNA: TGTGCCAGCAGCTTGGAACAGCAAACCTACGAGCAGTACTTC. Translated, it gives CASSLEQQTYEQYF.

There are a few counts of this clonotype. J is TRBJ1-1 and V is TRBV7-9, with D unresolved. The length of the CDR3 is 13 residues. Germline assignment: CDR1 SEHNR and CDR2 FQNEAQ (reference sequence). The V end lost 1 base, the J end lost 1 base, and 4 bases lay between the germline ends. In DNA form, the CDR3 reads TGTGCCAGCAGCTTAGAAGGGAACACTGAAGCTTTCTTT. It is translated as CASSLEGNTEAFF.

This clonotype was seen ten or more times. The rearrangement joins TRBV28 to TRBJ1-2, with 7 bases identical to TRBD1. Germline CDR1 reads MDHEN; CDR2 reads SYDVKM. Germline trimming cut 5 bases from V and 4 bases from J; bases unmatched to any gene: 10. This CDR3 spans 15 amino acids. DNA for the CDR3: TGTGCCAGCAGTCTCGACCTGGGACAGCCCTATGGCTACACCTTC. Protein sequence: CASSLDLGQPYGYTF.

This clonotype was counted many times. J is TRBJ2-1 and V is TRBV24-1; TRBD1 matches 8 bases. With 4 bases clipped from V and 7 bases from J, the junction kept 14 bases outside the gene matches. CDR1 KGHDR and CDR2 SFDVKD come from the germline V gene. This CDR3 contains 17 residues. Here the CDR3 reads CATSESRGRHWGNEQFF. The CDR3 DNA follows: TGTGCCACCAGTGAGTCCAGGGGGCGTCATTGGGGGAATGAGCAGTTCTTC.

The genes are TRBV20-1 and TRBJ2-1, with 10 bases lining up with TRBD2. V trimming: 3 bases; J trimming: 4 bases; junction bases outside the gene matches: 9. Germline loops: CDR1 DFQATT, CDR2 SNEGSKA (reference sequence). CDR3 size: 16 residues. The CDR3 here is CSASQLAGEEYNEQFF. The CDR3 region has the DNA TGCAGTGCTAGTCAGCTAGCGGGAGAGGAGTACAATGAGCAGTTCTTC.

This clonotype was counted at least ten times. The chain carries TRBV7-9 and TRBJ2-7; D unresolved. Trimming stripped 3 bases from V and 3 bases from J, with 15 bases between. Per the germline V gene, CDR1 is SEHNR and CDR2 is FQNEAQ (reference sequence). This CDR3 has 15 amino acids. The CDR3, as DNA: TGTGCCAGCAGCTTTGGTACGGGCCAAGGCTACGAGCAGTACTTC. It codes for CASSFGTGQGYEQYF.

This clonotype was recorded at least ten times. CDR3 region: CSVGGILADTQYF. Written as DNA, the CDR3 is TGCAGCGTTGGGGGGATCCTAGCAGATACGCAGTATTTT. The chain employs TRBV29-1 and TRBJ2-3; D may be TRBD1 or TRBD2 (5 bases each). The CDR3 is 13 residues long. The germline V gene has CDR1 SQVTM and CDR2 ANQGSEA. Trimming removed 4 bases from V and 4 bases from J, with 12 bases in between.

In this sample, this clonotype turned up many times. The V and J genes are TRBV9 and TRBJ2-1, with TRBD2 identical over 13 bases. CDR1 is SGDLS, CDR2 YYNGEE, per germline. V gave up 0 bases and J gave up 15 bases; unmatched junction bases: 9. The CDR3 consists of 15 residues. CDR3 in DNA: TGTGCCAGCAGCGTAGTAGAGGGACTAGCGGGATCGGTGTTCTTC. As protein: CASSVVEGLAGSVFF.

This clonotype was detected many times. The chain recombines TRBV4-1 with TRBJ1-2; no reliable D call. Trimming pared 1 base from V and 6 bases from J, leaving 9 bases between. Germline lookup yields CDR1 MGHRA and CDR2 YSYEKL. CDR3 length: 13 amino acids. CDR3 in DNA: TGCGCCAGCAGCCAAGGGGGAATTCATGGCTACACCTTC. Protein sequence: CASSQGGIHGYTF.

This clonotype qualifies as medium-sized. Written as DNA, the CDR3 is TGTGCCTGGAGACCCCTGTGGATCTCCCGCGAGCAGTACTTC. It translates to CAWRPLWISREQYF. V is TRBV30 and J is TRBJ2-7; D remains ambiguous. V was shortened by 3 bases and J by 6 bases, with 18 bases between the two germline ends. The CDR3 spans 14 residues. CDR1 is GTSNPN and CDR2 is SVGIG in the germline V gene (reference sequence). The whole variable domain, filled in from reference TRBV30 and TRBJ2-7, reads SQTIHQWPATLVQPVGSPLSLECTVEGTSNPNLYWYRQAAGRGLQLLFYSVGIGQISSEVPQNLSASRPQDRQFILSSKKLLLSDSGFYLCAWRPLWISREQYFGPGTRLTVT.

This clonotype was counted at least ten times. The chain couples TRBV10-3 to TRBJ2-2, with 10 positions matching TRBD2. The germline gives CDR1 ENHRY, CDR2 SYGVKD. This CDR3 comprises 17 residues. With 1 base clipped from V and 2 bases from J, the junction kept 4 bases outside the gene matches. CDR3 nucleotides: TGTGCCATCAGTGAGTTACGGACTAGCGGAAACACCGGGGAGCTGTTTTTT. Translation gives CAISELRTSGNTGELFF.

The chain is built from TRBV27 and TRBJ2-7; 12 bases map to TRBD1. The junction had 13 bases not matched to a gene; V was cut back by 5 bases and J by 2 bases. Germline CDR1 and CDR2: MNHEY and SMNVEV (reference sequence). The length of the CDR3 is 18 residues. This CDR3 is CASSKGTGGAAGAYEQYF. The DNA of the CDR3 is TGTGCCAGCAGTAAAGGGACAGGGGGCGCGGCAGGGGCCTACGAGCAGTACTTC.

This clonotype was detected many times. Written as DNA, the CDR3 is TGTGCCATCAGTGATAGTCCTAGCGGGGGCTACGAGCAGTACTTC. Translation gives CAISDSPSGGYEQYF. The rearrangement links TRBV10-3 to TRBJ2-7; 10 positions match TRBD2. V shed 3 bases, J shed 3 bases, and the junction held 5 bases outside the gene matches. This CDR3 region has 15 residues. From germline, CDR1 is ENHRY and CDR2 SYGVKD.

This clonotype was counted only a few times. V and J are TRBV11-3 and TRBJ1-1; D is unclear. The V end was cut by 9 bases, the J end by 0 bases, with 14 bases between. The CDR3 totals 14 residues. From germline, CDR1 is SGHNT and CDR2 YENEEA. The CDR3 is CASKAGPMNTEAFF. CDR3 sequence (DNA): TGTGCCAGTAAGGCAGGTCCAATGAACACTGAAGCTTTCTTT.

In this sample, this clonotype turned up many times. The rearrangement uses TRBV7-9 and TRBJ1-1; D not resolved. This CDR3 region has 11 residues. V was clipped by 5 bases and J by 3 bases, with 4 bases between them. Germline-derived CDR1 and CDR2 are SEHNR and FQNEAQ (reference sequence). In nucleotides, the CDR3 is TGTGCCAGCAGCCTCGACACTGAAGCTTTCTTT. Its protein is CASSLDTEAFF. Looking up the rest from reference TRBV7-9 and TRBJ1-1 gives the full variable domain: DTGVSQNPRHKITKRGQNVTFRCDPISEHNRLYWYRQTLGQGPEFLTYFQNEAQLEKSRLLSDRFSAERPKGSFSTLEIQRTEQGDSAMYLCASSLDTEAFFGQGTRLTVV.

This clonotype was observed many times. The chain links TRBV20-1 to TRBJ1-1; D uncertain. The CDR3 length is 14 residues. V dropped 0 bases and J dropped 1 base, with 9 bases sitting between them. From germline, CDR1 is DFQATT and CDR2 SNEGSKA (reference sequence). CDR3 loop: CSAREGGSNTEAFF. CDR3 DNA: TGCAGTGCTAGAGAAGGAGGTTCGAACACTGAAGCTTTCTTT.

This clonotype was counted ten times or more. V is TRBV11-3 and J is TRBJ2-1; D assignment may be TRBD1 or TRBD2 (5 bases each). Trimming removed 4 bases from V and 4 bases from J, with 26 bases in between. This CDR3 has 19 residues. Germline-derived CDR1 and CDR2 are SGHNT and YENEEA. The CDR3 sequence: CASSSSARDPDLRYNEQFF. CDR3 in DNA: TGTGCCAGCAGCTCCAGCGCCCGGGACCCGGATTTGCGTTACAATGAGCAGTTCTTC.

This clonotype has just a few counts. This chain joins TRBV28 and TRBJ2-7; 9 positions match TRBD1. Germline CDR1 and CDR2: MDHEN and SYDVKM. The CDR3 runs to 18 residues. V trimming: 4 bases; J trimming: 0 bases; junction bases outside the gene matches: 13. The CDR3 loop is CASSSLPRQGGSSYEQYF. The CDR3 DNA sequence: TGTGCCAGCAGTTCCCTCCCCCGACAGGGGGGGAGCTCCTACGAGCAGTACTTC.

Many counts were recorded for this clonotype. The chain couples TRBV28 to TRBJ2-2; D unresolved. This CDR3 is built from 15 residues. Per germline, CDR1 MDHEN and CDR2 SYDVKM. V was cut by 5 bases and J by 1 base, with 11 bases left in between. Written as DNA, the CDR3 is TGTGCCAGCAGTCCAACTACAGAGAACACCGGGGAGCTGTTTTTT. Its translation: CASSPTTENTGELFF.

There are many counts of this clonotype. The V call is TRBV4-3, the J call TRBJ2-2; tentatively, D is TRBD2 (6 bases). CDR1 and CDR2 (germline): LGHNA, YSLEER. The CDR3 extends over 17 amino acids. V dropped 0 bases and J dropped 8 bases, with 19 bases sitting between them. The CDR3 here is CASSQDLVRGKSGELFF. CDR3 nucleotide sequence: TGCGCCAGCAGCCAAGATTTGGTACGCGGGAAATCAGGGGAGCTGTTTTTT.

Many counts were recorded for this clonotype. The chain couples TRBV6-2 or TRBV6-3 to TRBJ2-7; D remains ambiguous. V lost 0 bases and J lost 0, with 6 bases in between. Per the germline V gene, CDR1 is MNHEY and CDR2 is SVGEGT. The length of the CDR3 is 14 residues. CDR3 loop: CASSYSQNSYEQYF. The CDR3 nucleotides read TGTGCCAGCAGTTACTCCCAGAACTCCTACGAGCAGTACTTC.